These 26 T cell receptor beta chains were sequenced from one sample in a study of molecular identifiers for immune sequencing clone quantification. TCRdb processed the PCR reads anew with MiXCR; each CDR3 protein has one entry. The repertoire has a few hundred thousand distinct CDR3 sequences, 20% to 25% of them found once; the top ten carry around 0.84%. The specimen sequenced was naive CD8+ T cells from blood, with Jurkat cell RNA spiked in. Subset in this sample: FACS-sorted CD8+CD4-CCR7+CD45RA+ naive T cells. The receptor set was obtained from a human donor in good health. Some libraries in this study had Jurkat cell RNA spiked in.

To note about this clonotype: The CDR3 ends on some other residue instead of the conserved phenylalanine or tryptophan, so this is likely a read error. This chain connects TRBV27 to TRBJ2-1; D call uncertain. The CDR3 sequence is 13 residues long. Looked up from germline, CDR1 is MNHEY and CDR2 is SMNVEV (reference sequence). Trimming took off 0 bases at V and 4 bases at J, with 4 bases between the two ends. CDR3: CASSLSEYNEQFC. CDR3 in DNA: TGTGCCAGCAGTTTATCGGAGTACAATGAGCAGTTCTGC.

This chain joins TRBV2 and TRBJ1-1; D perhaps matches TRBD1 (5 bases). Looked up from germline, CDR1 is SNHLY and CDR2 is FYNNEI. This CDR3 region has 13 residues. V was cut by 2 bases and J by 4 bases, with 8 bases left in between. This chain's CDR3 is CASSEWGVTEAFF. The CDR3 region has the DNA TGTGCCAGCAGTGAATGGGGGGTCACTGAAGCTTTCTTT.

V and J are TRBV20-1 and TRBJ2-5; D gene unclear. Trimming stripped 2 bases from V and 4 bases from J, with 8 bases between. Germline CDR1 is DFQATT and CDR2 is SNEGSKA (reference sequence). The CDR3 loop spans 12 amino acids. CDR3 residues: CSARRPSETQYF. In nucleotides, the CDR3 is TGCAGTGCTAGACGGCCCTCAGAGACCCAGTACTTC.

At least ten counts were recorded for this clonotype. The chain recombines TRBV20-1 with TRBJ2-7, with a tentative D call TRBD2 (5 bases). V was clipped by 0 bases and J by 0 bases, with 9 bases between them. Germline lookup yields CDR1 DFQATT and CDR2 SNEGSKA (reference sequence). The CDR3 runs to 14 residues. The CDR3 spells CSARDVGSSYEQYF. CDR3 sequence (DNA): TGCAGTGCTAGAGATGTGGGGAGCTCCTACGAGCAGTACTTC.

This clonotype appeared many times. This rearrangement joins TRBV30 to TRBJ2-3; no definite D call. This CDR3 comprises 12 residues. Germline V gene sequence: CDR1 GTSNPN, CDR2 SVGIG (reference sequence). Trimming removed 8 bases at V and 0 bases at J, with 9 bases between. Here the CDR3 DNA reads TGTGCCGTCCTCGTTAGCACAGATACGCAGTATTTT. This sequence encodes CAVLVSTDTQYF.

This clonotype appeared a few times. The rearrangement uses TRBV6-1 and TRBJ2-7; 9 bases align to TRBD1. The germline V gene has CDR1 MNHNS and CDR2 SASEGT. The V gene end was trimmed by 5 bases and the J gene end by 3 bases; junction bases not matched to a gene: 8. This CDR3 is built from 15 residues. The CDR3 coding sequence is TGTGCCAGCAGTCCCCGACAGGGGGGTGGCTACGAGCAGTACTTC. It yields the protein CASSPRQGGGYEQYF.

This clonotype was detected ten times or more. The CDR3 region is CASRPASFSGNTIYF. The CDR3 DNA is TGTGCCAGTAGGCCCGCAAGCTTCTCTGGAAACACCATATATTTT. The chain combines TRBV19 with TRBJ1-3, with D uncertain. V was cut by 6 bases and J by 0 bases, with 12 bases left in between. The V gene's germline CDR1 is LNHDA and CDR2 SQIVND (reference sequence). The CDR3 has 15 amino acids.

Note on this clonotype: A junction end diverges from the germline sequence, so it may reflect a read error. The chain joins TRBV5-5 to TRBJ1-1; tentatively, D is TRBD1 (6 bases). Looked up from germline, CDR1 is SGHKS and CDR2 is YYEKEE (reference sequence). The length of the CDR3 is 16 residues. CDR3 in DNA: TGTGCCAGCAGCCAGAGCCTTGGCTTAGGGGACACTGGAGCTTTCTTT. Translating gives CASSQSLGLGDTGAFF.

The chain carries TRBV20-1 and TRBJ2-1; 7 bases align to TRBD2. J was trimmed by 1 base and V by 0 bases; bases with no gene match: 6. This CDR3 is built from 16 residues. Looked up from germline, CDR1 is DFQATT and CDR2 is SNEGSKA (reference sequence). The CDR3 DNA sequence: TGCAGTGCTAGAGATGGGCGGGAGAAGTCCTACAATGAGCAGTTCTTC. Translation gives CSARDGREKSYNEQFF.

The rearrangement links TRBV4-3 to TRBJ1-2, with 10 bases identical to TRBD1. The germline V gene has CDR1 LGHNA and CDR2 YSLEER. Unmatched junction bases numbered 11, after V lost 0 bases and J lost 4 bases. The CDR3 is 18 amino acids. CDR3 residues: CASSQDLRQGAKPYGYTF. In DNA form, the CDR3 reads TGCGCCAGCAGCCAAGATCTTCGACAGGGGGCGAAACCCTATGGCTACACCTTC.

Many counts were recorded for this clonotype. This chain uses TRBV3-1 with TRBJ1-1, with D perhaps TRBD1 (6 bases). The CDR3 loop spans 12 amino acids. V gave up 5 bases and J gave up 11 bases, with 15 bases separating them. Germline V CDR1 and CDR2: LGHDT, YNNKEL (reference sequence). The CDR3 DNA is TGTGCCAGCAGCTTACCAGGGGAGGCGGCTTTCTTT. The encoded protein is CASSLPGEAAFF.

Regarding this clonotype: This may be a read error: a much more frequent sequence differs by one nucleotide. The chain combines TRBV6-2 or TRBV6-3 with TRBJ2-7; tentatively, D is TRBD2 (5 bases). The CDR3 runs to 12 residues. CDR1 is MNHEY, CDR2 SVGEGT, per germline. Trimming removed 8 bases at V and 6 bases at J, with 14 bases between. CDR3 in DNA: TGTGCCAGCGCCTCGGACTTATGCGAGCAGTACTTC. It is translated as CASASDLCEQYF.

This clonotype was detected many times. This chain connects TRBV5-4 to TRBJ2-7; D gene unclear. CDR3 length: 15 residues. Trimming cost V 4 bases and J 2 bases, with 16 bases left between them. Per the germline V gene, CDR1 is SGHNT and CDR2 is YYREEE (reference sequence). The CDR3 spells CASSLGRPGAYEQYF. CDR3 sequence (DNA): TGTGCCAGCAGCCTTGGTCGTCCGGGCGCCTACGAGCAGTACTTC.

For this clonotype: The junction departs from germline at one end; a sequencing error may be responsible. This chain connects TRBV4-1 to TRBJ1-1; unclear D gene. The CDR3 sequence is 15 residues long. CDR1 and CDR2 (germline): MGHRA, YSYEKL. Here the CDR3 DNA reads TGCGCCAGCAGCCAACACGGAACGGCCTTGACTGAAGCTTCCTTT. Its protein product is CASSQHGTALTEASF.

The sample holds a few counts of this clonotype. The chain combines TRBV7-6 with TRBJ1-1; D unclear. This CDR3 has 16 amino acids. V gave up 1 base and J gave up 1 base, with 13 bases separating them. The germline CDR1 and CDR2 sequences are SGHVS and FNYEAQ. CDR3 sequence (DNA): TGTGCCAGCAGCTTAGTGCATTTGCCGAAGAACACTGAAGCTTTCTTT. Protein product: CASSLVHLPKNTEAFF.

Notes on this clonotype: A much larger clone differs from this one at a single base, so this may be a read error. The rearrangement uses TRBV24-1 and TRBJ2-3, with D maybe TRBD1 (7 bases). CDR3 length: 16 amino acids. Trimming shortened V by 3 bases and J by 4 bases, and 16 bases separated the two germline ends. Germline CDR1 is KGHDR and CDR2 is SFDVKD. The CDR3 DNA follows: TGTGCCACCAGTGATGACGACAGGGAGGTCCCAGATACGCAGTATTTT. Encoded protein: CATSDDDREVPDTQYF.

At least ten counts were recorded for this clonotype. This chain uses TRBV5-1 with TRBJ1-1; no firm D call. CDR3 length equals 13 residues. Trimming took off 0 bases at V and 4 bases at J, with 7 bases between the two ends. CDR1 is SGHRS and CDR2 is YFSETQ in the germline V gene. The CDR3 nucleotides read TGCGCCAGCAGCTTGGATTCGGGCACTGAAGCTTTCTTT. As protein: CASSLDSGTEAFF.

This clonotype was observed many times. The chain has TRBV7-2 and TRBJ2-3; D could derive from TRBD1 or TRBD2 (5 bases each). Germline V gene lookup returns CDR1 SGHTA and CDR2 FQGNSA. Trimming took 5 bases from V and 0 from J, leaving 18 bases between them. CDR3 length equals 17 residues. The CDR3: CASSDDRGHYSTDTQYF. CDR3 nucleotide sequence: TGTGCCAGCAGCGACGACCGGGGCCACTATAGCACAGATACGCAGTATTTT.

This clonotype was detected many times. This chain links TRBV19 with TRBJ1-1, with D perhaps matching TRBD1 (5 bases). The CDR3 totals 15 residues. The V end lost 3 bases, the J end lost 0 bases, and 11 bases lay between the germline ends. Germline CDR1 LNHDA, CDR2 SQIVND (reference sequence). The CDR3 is CASSMNQGLNTEAFF. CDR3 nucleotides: TGTGCCAGTAGTATGAATCAGGGTCTGAACACTGAAGCTTTCTTT.

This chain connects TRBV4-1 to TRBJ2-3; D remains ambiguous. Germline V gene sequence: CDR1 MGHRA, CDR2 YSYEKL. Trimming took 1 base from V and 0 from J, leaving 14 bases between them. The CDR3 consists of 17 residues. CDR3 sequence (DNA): TGCGCCAGCAGCCAAGTGCTAGAACTCTCTAGCACAGATACGCAGTATTTT. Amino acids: CASSQVLELSSTDTQYF.

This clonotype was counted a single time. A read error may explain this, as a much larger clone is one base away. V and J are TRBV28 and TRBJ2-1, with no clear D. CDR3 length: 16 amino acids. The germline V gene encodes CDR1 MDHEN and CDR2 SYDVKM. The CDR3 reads CASCFPAEAGLNEQFF. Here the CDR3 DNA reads TGTGCCAGCTGTTTCCCCGCGGAAGCCGGCCTTAATGAGCAGTTCTTC.

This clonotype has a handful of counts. The CDR3 region is CASSANTGYEQYF. The DNA for the CDR3 is TGTGCCAGTAGTGCCAACACCGGCTACGAGCAGTACTTC. This sequence joins TRBV19 and TRBJ2-7; D is ambiguous. Trimming took off 5 bases at V and 3 bases at J, with 11 bases between the two ends. The CDR3 is 13 amino acids. Germline CDR1 and CDR2: LNHDA and SQIVND (reference sequence). Full variable domain (outside the CDR3, taken from reference TRBV19 and TRBJ2-7): DGGITQSPKYLFRKEGQNVTLSCEQNLNHDAMYWYRQDPGQGLRLIYYSQIVNDFQKGDIAEGYSVSREKKESFPLTVTSAQKNPTAFYLCASSANTGYEQYFGPGTRLTVT.

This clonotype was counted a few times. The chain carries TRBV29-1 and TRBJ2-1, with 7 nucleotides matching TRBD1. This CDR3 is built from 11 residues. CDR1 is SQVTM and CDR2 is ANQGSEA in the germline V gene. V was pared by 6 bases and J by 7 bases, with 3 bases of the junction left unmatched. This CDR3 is CSVPGGNEQFF. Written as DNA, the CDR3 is TGCAGCGTCCCAGGGGGTAATGAGCAGTTCTTC.

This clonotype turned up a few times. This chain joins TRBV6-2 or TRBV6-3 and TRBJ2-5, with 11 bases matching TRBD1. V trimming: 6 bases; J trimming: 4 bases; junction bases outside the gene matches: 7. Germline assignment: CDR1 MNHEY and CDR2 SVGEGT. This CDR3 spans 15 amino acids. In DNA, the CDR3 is TGTGCCAGCAGATACCGGACAGGGGGCGTAGAGACCCAGTACTTC. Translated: CASRYRTGGVETQYF.

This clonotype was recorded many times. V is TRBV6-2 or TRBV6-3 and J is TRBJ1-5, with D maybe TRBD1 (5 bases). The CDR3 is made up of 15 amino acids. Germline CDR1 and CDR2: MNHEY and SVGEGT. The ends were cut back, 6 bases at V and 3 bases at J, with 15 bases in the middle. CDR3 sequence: CASSYPPGTNQPQHF. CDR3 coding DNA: TGTGCCAGCAGCTACCCCCCAGGGACCAATCAGCCCCAGCATTTT.

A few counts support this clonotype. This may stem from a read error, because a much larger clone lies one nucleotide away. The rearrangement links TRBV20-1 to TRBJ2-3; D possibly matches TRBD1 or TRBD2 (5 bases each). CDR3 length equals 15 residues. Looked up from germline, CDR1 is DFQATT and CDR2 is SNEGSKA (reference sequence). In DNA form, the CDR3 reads TGCAGTGCTAGAGATGGCGGTGCTAGCACAGGTACGCAGTATTTT. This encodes CSARDGGASTGTQYF.